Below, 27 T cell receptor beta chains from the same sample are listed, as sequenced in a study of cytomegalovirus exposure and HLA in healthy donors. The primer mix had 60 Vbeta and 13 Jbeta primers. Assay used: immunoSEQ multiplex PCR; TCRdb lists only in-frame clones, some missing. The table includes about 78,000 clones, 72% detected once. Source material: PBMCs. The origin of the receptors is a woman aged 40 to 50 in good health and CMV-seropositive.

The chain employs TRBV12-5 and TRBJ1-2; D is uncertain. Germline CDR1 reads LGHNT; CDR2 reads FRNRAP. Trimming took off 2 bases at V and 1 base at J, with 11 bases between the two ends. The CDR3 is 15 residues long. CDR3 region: CASGLSLRVNYGYTF. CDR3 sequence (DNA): TGTGCTAGTGGTTTGTCCCTTCGGGTTAACTATGGCTACACCTTC. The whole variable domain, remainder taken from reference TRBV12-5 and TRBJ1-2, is DARVTQTPRHKVTEMGQEVTMRCQPILGHNTVFWYRQTMMQGLELLAYFRNRAPLDDSGMPKDRFSAEMPDATLATLKIQPSEPRDSAVYFCASGLSLRVNYGYTFGSGTRLTVV.

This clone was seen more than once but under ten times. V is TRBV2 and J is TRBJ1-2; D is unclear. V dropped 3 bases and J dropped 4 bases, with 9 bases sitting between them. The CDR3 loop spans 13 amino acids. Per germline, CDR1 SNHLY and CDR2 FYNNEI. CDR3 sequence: CASSDGVGYGYTF. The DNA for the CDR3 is TGTGCCAGCAGTGATGGAGTGGGCTATGGCTACACCTTC.

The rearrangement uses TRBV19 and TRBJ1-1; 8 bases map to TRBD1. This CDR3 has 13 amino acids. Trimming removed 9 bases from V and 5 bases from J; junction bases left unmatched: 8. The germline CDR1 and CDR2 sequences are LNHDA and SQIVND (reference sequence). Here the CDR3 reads CARPRGRVTEAFF. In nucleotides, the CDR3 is TGTGCCAGACCCAGGGGGCGGGTAACTGAAGCTTTCTTT.

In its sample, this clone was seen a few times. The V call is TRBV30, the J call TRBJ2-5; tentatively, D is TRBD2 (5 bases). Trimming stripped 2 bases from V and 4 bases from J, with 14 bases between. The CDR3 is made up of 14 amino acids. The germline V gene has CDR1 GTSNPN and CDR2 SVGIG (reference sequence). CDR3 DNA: TGTGCCTGGAGTCCGGGGAAGTTGGGAGAGACCCAGTACTTC. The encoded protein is CAWSPGKLGETQYF.

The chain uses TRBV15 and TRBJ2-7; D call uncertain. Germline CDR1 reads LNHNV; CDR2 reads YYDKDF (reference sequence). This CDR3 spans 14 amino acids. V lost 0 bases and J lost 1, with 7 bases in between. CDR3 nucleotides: TGTGCCACCAGCAGAGATACGGTTTCCTACGAGCAGTACTTC. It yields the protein CATSRDTVSYEQYF.

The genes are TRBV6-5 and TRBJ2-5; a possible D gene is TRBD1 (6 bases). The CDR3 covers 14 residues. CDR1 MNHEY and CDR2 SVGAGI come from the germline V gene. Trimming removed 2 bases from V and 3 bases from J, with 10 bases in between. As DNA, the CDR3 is TGTGCCAGCAGTTACACAGGGTGGGAAGAGACCCAGTACTTC. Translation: CASSYTGWEETQYF.

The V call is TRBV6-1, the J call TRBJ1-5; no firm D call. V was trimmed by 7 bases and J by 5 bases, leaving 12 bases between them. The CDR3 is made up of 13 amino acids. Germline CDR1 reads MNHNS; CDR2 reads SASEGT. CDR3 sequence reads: CASNRGRDQPQHF. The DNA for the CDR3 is TGTGCCAGCAATCGGGGTAGGGATCAGCCCCAGCATTTT.

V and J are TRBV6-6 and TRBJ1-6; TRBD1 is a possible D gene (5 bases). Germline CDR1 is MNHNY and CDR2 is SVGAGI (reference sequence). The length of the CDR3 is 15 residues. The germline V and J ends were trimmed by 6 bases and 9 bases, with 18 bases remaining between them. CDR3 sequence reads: CASRPQEGVGSPLHF. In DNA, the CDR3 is TGTGCCAGCAGACCACAGGAGGGAGTGGGTTCACCCCTCCACTTT.

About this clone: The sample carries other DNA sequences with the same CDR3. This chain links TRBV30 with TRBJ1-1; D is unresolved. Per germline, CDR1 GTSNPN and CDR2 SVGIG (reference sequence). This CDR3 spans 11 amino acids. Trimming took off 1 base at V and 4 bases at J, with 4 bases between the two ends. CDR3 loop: CAWSGSTEAFF. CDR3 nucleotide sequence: TGTGCCTGGAGTGGGAGCACTGAAGCTTTCTTT.

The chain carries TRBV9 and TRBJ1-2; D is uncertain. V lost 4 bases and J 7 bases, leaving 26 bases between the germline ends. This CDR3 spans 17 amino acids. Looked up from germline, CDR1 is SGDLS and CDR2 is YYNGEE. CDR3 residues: CASSTFSGSPPGGGYTF. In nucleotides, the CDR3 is TGTGCCAGCAGCACCTTCTCAGGCAGCCCTCCGGGAGGTGGCTACACCTTC.

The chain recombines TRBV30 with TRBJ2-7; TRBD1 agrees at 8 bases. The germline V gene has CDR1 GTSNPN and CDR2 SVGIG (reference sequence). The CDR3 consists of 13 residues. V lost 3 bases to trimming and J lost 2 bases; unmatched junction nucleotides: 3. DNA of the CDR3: TGTGCCTGGAGCGGACAGGGACCCTACGAGCAGTACTTC. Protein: CAWSGQGPYEQYF. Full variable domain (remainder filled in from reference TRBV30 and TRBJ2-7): SQTIHQWPATLVQPVGSPLSLECTVEGTSNPNLYWYRQAAGRGLQLLFYSVGIGQISSEVPQNLSASRPQDRQFILSSKKLLLSDSGFYLCAWSGQGPYEQYFGPGTRLTVT.

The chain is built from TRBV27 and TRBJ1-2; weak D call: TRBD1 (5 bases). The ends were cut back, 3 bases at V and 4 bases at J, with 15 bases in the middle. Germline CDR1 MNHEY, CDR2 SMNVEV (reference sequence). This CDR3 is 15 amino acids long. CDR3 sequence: CASSFRQSRSYGYTF. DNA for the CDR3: TGTGCCAGCAGTTTCCGACAGAGCAGGAGCTATGGCTACACCTTC.

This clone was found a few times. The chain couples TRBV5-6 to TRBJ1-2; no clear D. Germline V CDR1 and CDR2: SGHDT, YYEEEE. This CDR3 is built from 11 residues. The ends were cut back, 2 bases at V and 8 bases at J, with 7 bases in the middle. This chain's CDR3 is CASSFGIGYTF. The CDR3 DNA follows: TGTGCCAGCAGCTTCGGTATAGGCTACACCTTC.

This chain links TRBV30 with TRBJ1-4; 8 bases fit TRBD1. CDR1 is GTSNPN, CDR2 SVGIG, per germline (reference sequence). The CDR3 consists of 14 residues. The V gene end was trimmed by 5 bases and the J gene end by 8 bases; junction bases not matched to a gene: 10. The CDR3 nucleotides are TGTGCCTGGGATAATCAGGGGGCTCAGGAAAAACTGTTTTTT. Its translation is CAWDNQGAQEKLFF. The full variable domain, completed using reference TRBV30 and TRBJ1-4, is SQTIHQWPATLVQPVGSPLSLECTVEGTSNPNLYWYRQAAGRGLQLLFYSVGIGQISSEVPQNLSASRPQDRQFILSSKKLLLSDSGFYLCAWDNQGAQEKLFFGSGTQLSVL.

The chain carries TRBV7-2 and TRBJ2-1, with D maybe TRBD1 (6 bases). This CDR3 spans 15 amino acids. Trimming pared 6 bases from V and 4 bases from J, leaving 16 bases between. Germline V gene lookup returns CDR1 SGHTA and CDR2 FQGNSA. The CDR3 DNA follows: TGTGCCAGCAGATTGACAGGACTCCTATACAATGAGCAGTTCTTC. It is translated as CASRLTGLLYNEQFF.

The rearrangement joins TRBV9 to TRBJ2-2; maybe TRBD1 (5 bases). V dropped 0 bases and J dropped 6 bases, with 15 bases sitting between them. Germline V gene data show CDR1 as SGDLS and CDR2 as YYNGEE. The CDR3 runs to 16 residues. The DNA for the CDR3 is TGTGCCAGCAGCGTAGTGAGTCAGGGCATCGCCGGGGAGCTGTTTTTT. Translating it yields CASSVVSQGIAGELFF.

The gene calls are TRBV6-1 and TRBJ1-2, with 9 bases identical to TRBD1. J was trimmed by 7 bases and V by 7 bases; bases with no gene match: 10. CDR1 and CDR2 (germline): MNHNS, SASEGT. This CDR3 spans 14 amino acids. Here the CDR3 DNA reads TGTGCCAGCACCACAACCCGGGACAGGGCTGGCTACACCTTC. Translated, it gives CASTTTRDRAGYTF.

This chain's CDR3 is CAWSGVTEQYF. The CDR3 DNA reads as TGTGCCTGGAGTGGCGTCACCGAGCAGTACTTC. The chain employs TRBV30 and TRBJ2-7; unclear D gene. From germline, CDR1 is GTSNPN and CDR2 SVGIG (reference sequence). V gave up 1 base and J gave up 6 bases, with 7 bases separating them. This CDR3 is 11 amino acids long. Combining the CDR3 with reference TRBV30 and TRBJ2-7 gives the whole variable domain SQTIHQWPATLVQPVGSPLSLECTVEGTSNPNLYWYRQAAGRGLQLLFYSVGIGQISSEVPQNLSASRPQDRQFILSSKKLLLSDSGFYLCAWSGVTEQYFGPGTRLTVT.

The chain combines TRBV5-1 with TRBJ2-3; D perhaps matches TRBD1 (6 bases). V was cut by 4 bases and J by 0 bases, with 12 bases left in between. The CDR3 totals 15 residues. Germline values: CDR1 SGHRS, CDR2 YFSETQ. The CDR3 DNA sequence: TGCGCCAGCAGCCCTTACGGACAGAGCACAGATACGCAGTATTTT. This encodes CASSPYGQSTDTQYF.

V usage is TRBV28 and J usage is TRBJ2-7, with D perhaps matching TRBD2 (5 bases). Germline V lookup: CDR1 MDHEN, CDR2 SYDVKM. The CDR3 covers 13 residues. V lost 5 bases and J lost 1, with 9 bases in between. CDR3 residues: CASSRTESYEQYF. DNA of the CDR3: TGTGCCAGCAGTCGGACTGAGTCCTACGAGCAGTACTTC.

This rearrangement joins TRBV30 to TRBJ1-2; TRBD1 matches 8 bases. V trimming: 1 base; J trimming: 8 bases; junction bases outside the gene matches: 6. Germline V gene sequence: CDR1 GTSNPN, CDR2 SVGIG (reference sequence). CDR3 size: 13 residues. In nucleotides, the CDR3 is TGTGCCTGGAGTGGACAGGGGAGGACCGGCTACACCTTC. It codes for CAWSGQGRTGYTF. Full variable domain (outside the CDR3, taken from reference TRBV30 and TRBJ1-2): SQTIHQWPATLVQPVGSPLSLECTVEGTSNPNLYWYRQAAGRGLQLLFYSVGIGQISSEVPQNLSASRPQDRQFILSSKKLLLSDSGFYLCAWSGQGRTGYTFGSGTRLTVV.

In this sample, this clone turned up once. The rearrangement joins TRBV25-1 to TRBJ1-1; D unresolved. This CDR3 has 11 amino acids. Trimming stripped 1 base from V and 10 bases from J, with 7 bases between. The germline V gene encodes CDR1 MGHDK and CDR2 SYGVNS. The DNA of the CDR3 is TGTGCCAGCAGTGAATTAGGAGTAGCTTTCTTT. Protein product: CASSELGVAFF.

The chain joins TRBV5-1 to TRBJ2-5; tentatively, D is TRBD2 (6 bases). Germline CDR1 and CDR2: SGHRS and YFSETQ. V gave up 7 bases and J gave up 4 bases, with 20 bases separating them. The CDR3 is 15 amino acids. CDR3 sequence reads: CASRARRDSRETQYF. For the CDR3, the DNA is TGCGCCAGCCGAGCTAGGAGGGACTCCCGAGAGACCCAGTACTTC.

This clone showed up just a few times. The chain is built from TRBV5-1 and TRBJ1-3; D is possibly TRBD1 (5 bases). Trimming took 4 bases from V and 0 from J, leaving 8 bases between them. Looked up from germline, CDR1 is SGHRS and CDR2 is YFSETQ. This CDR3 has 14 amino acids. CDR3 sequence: CASSPGVSGNTIYF. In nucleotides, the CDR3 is TGCGCCAGCAGCCCGGGGGTCTCTGGAAACACCATATATTTT.

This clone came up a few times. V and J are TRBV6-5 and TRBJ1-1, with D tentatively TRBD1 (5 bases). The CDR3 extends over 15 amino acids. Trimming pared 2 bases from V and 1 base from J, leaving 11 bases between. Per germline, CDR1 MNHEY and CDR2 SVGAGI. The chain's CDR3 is CASSYTLRGNTEAFF. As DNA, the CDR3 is TGTGCCAGCAGTTACACTTTAAGGGGGAACACTGAAGCTTTCTTT.

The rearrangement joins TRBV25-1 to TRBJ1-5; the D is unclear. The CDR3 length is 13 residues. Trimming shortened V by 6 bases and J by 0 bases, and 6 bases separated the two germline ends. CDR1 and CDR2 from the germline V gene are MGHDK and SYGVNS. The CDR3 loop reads CASRGDSNQPQHF. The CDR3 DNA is TGTGCCAGCAGGGGAGATAGCAATCAGCCCCAGCATTTT. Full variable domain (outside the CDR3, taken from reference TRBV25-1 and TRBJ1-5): EADIYQTPRYLVIGTGKKITLECSQTMGHDKMYWYQQDPGMELHLIHYSYGVNSTEKGDLSSESTVSRIRTEHFPLTLESARPSHTSQYLCASRGDSNQPQHFGDGTRLSIL.

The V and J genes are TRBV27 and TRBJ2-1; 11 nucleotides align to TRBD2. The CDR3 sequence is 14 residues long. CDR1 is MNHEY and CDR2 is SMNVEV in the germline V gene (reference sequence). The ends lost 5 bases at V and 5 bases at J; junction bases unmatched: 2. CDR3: CASSGTSGNNEQFF. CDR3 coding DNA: TGTGCCAGCAGTGGGACTAGCGGAAACAATGAGCAGTTCTTC.